One sample yielded the 20 T cell receptor beta chains listed below, sequenced in a study of cytomegalovirus exposure and HLA in healthy donors. 60 Vbeta and 13 Jbeta primers were used in PCR. Assay used: immunoSEQ multiplex PCR; TCRdb lists only in-frame clones, some missing. The data contain fewer than 250,000 clones, more than 85% of them singletons. The specimen sequenced was PBMCs. The receptors stem from a woman aged 18-29 years in good health and CMV-seronegative.

The chain has TRBV18 and TRBJ2-5, with a weak D call TRBD2 (6 bases). The CDR3 covers 14 residues. V was cut by 2 bases and J by 7 bases, with 14 bases left in between. Germline CDR1 reads KGHSH; CDR2 reads LQKENI. This CDR3 is CASSPGTGPGTQYF. The DNA for the CDR3 is TGTGCCAGCTCACCAGGGACTGGGCCGGGGACCCAGTACTTC.

The chain uses TRBV7-8 and TRBJ2-5; 9 bases match TRBD1. The CDR3 is 19 amino acids. V lost 5 bases and J lost 6; bases outside the gene matches: 22. Germline CDR1 SGHVS, CDR2 FQNEAQ. The chain's CDR3 is CASSLTGGPGQGPRKTQYF. The CDR3 region has the DNA TGTGCCAGCAGCCTTACTGGAGGTCCGGGACAGGGACCTCGGAAGACCCAGTACTTC. The whole variable domain, filled in from reference TRBV7-8 and TRBJ2-5, reads GAGVSQSPRYKVAKRGQDVALRCDPISGHVSLFWYQQALGQGPEFLTYFQNEAQLDKSGLPSDRFFAERPEGSVSTLKIQRTQQEDSAVYLCASSLTGGPGQGPRKTQYFGPGTRLLVL.

The chain recombines TRBV5-4 with TRBJ2-5, with 7 bases lining up with TRBD2. CDR3 length: 15 amino acids. V trimming: 5 bases; J trimming: 2 bases; junction bases outside the gene matches: 9. Germline V gene lookup returns CDR1 SGHNT and CDR2 YYREEE (reference sequence). The CDR3 bases are TGTGCCAGCAGACGTACTGGGGGGGTGCAAGAGACCCAGTACTTC. Its protein product is CASRRTGGVQETQYF.

This rearrangement joins TRBV27 to TRBJ2-5; tentatively, D is TRBD2 (6 bases). The CDR3 is 17 residues long. V was pared by 4 bases and J by 1 base, with 19 bases between. The germline gives CDR1 MNHEY, CDR2 SMNVEV (reference sequence). DNA of the CDR3: TGTGCCAGCAGTTACCTCACTAGCCCCGGGAGCCAAGAGACCCAGTACTTC. It translates to CASSYLTSPGSQETQYF.

This rearrangement joins TRBV30 to TRBJ2-5; 8 positions match TRBD2. V shed 5 bases and J 0 bases; nucleotides not matched to a gene: 14. CDR1 and CDR2 (germline): GTSNPN, SVGIG (reference sequence). This CDR3 has 17 residues. The CDR3 region has the DNA TGTGCCTGGTCTAACGGGAGGGGAGGGCGGAACCAAGAGACCCAGTACTTC. Protein product: CAWSNGRGGRNQETQYF.

This chain uses TRBV23-1 with TRBJ2-7; TRBD1 agrees at 9 bases. TRBV23-1 is classed as an ORF, of uncertain function. The CDR3 extends over 17 amino acids. V was clipped by 3 bases and J by 4 bases; unmatched bases: 13. CDR3 DNA sequence: TGCGCCAGCAGTCACCGCAGGACAGGGGATGGGCTTTACGAGCAGTACTTC. Translation gives CASSHRRTGDGLYEQYF.

The chain joins TRBV4-2 to TRBJ2-1; D is perhaps TRBD1 (6 bases). This CDR3 spans 15 amino acids. Germline CDR1 reads LGHNA; CDR2 reads YNFKEQ. V was trimmed by 3 bases and J by 12 bases, leaving 21 bases between them. CDR3 amino acids: CASSHPDPVGAGQFF. The CDR3 nucleotides read TGTGCCAGCAGCCACCCGGATCCAGTGGGGGCGGGGCAGTTCTTC.

This clone came up a few times. The CDR3 protein is CASSWGTASGNTIYF. In DNA, the CDR3 is TGTGCCAGCAGCTGGGGGACAGCCTCTGGAAACACCATATATTTT. The chain is built from TRBV5-8 and TRBJ1-3, with 7 bases aligning to TRBD1. Losses at the gene ends were 3 bases for V and 0 bases for J; bases not matched to a gene: 3. Germline lookup yields CDR1 SGHTS and CDR2 YDEGEE. The CDR3 covers 15 residues.

J is TRBJ2-7 and V is TRBV5-1, with D perhaps TRBD2 (7 bases). The CDR3 covers 15 residues. The germline V gene has CDR1 SGHRS and CDR2 YFSETQ. Trimming took off 4 bases at V and 0 bases at J, with 14 bases between the two ends. CDR3: CASSPEGGSSYEQYF. DNA for the CDR3: TGCGCCAGCAGCCCCGAGGGGGGGAGCTCCTACGAGCAGTACTTC.

This chain's CDR3 is CASRGANRQGSNQPQHF. The CDR3 region has the DNA TGTGCCAGCAGGGGGGCGAACCGGCAGGGGAGCAATCAGCCCCAGCATTTT. The chain has TRBV2 and TRBJ1-5, with D perhaps matching TRBD1 (6 bases). V was clipped by 6 bases and J by 1 base, with 19 bases between them. CDR1 and CDR2 (germline): SNHLY, FYNNEI. The CDR3 is made up of 17 amino acids.

The V call is TRBV18, the J call TRBJ1-4, with TRBD1 as a possible D gene (5 bases). CDR3 size: 16 residues. V was cut by 2 bases and J by 4 bases, with 14 bases left in between. CDR1 is KGHSH and CDR2 is LQKENI in the germline V gene. CDR3 protein: CASSPVYDRSNEKLFF. The DNA of the CDR3 is TGTGCCAGCTCACCAGTTTATGACAGAAGTAATGAAAAACTGTTTTTT.

The chain combines TRBV29-1 with TRBJ1-2, with 8 bases matching TRBD1. The CDR3 is 12 residues long. Trimming cost V 7 bases and J 5 bases; bases outside gene matches: 6. CDR1 is SQVTM and CDR2 is ANQGSEA in the germline V gene. The DNA for the CDR3 is TGCAGCGCCCATGGACAGGGTTATGGCTACACCTTC. Translated, it gives CSAHGQGYGYTF.

The gene calls are TRBV11-2 and TRBJ2-3; tentatively, D is TRBD2 (5 bases). Germline CDR1 reads SGHAT; CDR2 reads FQNNGV. Trimming stripped 5 bases from V and 6 bases from J, with 9 bases between. The CDR3 covers 12 residues. The CDR3 sequence: CASSPRGDTQYF. Here the CDR3 DNA reads TGTGCCAGCAGCCCGCGAGGGGATACGCAGTATTTT.

This chain's CDR3 is CASTGRGGRDIQYF. The CDR3 DNA is TGTGCCAGCACGGGGCGGGGGGGCCGGGACATTCAGTACTTC. The genes are TRBV6-1 and TRBJ2-4; 9 bases align to TRBD2. Per germline, CDR1 MNHNS and CDR2 SASEGT. The CDR3 length is 14 residues. Unmatched junction bases numbered 9, after V lost 7 bases and J lost 8 bases.

This clone occurred a few times. The CDR3 spells CASSPLDLRINQPQHF. The CDR3 DNA follows: TGTGCCAGCAGTCCGTTGGATCTGCGGATAAATCAGCCCCAGCATTTT. The rearrangement links TRBV28 to TRBJ1-5; no definite D call. Trimming shortened V by 5 bases and J by 4 bases, and 18 bases separated the two germline ends. The CDR3 spans 16 residues. Germline V gives CDR1 MDHEN, CDR2 SYDVKM. Complete variable domain (other parts from reference TRBV28 and TRBJ1-5): DVKVTQSSRYLVKRTGEKVFLECVQDMDHENMFWYRQDPGLGLRLIYFSYDVKMKEKGDIPEGYSVSREKKERFSLILESASTNQTSMYLCASSPLDLRINQPQHFGDGTRLSIL.

The V call is TRBV5-5, the J call TRBJ1-5; D is perhaps TRBD1 (6 bases). The CDR3 spans 15 residues. Trimming cost V 2 bases and J 3 bases, with 12 bases left between them. Germline loops: CDR1 SGHKS, CDR2 YYEKEE (reference sequence). The DNA of the CDR3 is TGTGCCAGCAGCTTCTTACAGGGCTACAATCAGCCCCAGCATTTT. The encoded protein is CASSFLQGYNQPQHF.

This clone was observed a few times. The V call is TRBV29-1, the J call TRBJ1-3; TRBD1 might be the D (6 bases). Germline V gene data show CDR1 as SQVTM and CDR2 as ANQGSEA. V lost 1 base and J 0 bases, leaving 13 bases between the germline ends. The CDR3 is 16 residues long. The CDR3 spells CSVEGDGQPSGNTIYF. The CDR3 nucleotides are TGCAGCGTTGAAGGGGACGGACAGCCCTCTGGAAACACCATATATTTT. Full variable domain (outside the CDR3, taken from reference TRBV29-1 and TRBJ1-3): SAVISQKPSRDICQRGTSLTIQCQVDSQVTMMFWYRQQPGQSLTLIATANQGSEATYESGFVIDKFPISRPNLTFSTLTVSNMSPEDSSIYLCSVEGDGQPSGNTIYFGEGSWLTVV.

The chain employs TRBV4-1 and TRBJ2-7, with TRBD2 matching over 9 bases. Germline-derived CDR1 and CDR2 are MGHRA and YSYEKL. The CDR3 sequence is 16 residues long. V shed 0 bases, J shed 4 bases, and the junction held 7 bases outside the gene matches. The CDR3 reads CASSQDPAGGLYEQYF. The CDR3 DNA is TGCGCCAGCAGCCAAGATCCGGCGGGGGGGCTTTACGAGCAGTACTTC.

This clone was recorded once. This chain joins TRBV10-3 and TRBJ1-1, with 9 bases identical to TRBD1. CDR3 length equals 12 residues. The germline CDR1 and CDR2 sequences are ENHRY and SYGVKD. With 11 bases clipped from V and 3 bases from J, the junction kept 4 bases outside the gene matches. CDR3 nucleotides: TGTGCCGTCCGGGACAGGGACACTGAAGCTTTCTTT. This encodes CAVRDRDTEAFF.

The chain joins TRBV19 to TRBJ1-6; TRBD1 agrees at 7 bases. The V gene's germline CDR1 is LNHDA and CDR2 SQIVND (reference sequence). The CDR3 is 17 residues long. The V gene end was trimmed by 5 bases and the J gene end by 0 bases; junction bases not matched to a gene: 7. The CDR3 bases are TGTGCCAGTAGTGCGGCGACAGGGAACTCCTATAATTCACCCCTCCACTTT. Amino acid sequence: CASSAATGNSYNSPLHF.